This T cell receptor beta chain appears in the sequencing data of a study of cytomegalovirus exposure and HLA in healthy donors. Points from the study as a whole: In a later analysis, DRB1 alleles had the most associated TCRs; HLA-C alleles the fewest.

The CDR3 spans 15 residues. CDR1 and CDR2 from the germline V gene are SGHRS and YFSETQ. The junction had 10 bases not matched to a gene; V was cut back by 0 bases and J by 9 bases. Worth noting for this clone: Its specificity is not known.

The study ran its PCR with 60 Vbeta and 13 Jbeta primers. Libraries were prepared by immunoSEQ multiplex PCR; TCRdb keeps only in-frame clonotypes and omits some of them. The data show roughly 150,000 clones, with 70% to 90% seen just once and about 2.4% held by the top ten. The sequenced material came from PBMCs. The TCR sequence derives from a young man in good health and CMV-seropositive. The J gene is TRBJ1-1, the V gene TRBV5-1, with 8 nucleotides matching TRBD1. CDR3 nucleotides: TGCGCCAGCAGCTTGGTTACTGGGACAGGATCCAAAGCTTTCTTT. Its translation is CASSLVTGTGSKAFF. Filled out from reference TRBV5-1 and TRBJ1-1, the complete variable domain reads KAGVTQTPRYLIKTRGQQVTLSCSPISGHRSVSWYQQTPGQGLQFLFEYFSETQRNKGNFPGRFSGRQFSNSRSEMNVSTLELGDSALYLCASSLVTGTGSKAFFGQGTRLTVV.